The following is a TCR beta chain sequence with its context. Its antigen remains unknown. TCRdb keeps only in-frame clones here, not all; method: immunoSEQ multiplex PCR. In the table there are roughly 120,000 clones, 88% of which are singletons. The data derive from a study of T cell responses to AZD1222 COVID-19 vaccine. Study results and limitations: Unmutated variant regions are reportedly the target of nearly half of TCRs that are spike-specific. Baseline seropositivity characterized only 5 or 6 AZD1222 recipients.

CDR1 and CDR2 (germline): SGHNT, YYREEE (reference sequence). V was pared by 4 bases and J by 2 bases, with 13 bases between. This CDR3 has 16 residues. Sequencing used peripheral blood, obtained on day 0 of MenACWY control vaccination. This chain links TRBV5-4 with TRBJ2-6; D possibly uses TRBD1 or TRBD2 (6 bases each). The receptor was derived from an adult in good health. The CDR3 loop is CASSPDGGAGANVLTF. DNA of the CDR3: TGTGCCAGCAGCCCAGACGGGGGCGCTGGGGCCAACGTCCTGACTTTC.